Listed below are T cell receptor beta chains from one sample, sequenced in a study of shared clonotypes between healthy human individuals. The data were produced by immunoSEQ multiplex PCR, yet TCRdb's version contains in-frame clones alone and is incomplete. The sample comprises roughly 530,000 clones, roughly 95% of which are singletons, and 0.06% rests with the top ten. The sample was naive CD4+ T cells sorted from blood. The receptors originated from a woman in her 30s in good health. Both conserved end residues are part of each CDR3. The D gene is left open where the match is weak. Rows give clone size only sometimes, using once, few, many, or a class for an expanded clone.

TRBV28	NA	TRBJ2-1	NA	TGTGCCAGCAGTTTAGAGGTTCCGAATGAGCAGTTCTTC	CASSLEVPNEQFF
TRBV11-2	NA	TRBJ2-7	NA	TGTGCCAGCAGTCGTCAGTTGTACGAGCAGTACTTC	CASSRQLYEQYF
TRBV28	NA	TRBJ1-2	TRBD1	TGTGCCAGCAGTTTAGATGTGCCCATGGACAGGGAACAATTCGGGGATGGCTACACCTTC	CASSLDVPMDREQFGDGYTF
TRBV23-1	NA	TRBJ2-6	NA	TGCGCCAGCAATTGGCGGGCTGGGGCCAACGTCCTGACTTTC	CASNWRAGANVLTF
TRBV6-1	NA	TRBJ2-7	NA	TGTGCCAGCACCAATGGGGTGGCAACGTACGAGCAGTACTTC	CASTNGVATYEQYF
TRBV10-3	NA	TRBJ1-5	TRBD1	TGTGCCATCAGTGGACAGGGTAATCAGCCCCAGCATTTT	CAISGQGNQPQHF
TRBV28	NA	TRBJ2-3	TRBD1	TGTGCCAGCAGTTTCCGGCCGGGACAGGGCACAGATACGCAGTATTTT	CASSFRPGQGTDTQYF
TRBV5-1	NA	TRBJ2-2	NA	TGCGCCAGCAGCTCCGCGACAGGCACCGGGGAGCTGTTTTTT	CASSSATGTGELFF
TRBV18	NA	TRBJ1-1	NA	TGTGCCAGCTCACCACCGTCGGGGCCCTACACTGAAGCTTTCTTT	CASSPPSGPYTEAFF
TRBV7-9	NA	TRBJ1-5	NA	TGTGCCAGCAGCCCCCATGGGGCGGATCAGCCCCAGCATTTT	CASSPHGADQPQHF
TRBV28	once	TRBJ2-7	NA	TGTGCCAGCAGTTCCCCAGGAGGAAGGGGCCACGAGCAGTACTTC	CASSSPGGRGHEQYF
TRBV5-1	NA	TRBJ1-1	NA	TGCGCCAGCAGCTCCTACGGGAGTGGCACTGAAGCTTTCTTT	CASSSYGSGTEAFF
TRBV19	NA	TRBJ2-6	NA	TGTGCCAGTAAGGAGGGTCCCTCTGGGGCCAACGTCCTGACTTTC	CASKEGPSGANVLTF
TRBV5-4	once	TRBJ1-5	NA	TGTGCCAGCAGCTTGGCAGGGATCAATCAGCCCCAGCATTTT	CASSLAGINQPQHF
TRBV27	few	TRBJ1-5	NA	TGTGCCAGCAGCTTCGACAGAAGCAATCAGCCCCAGCATTTT	CASSFDRSNQPQHF
TRBV27	NA	TRBJ2-7	NA	TGTGCCAGCAGTTTTCGCCCTATAAGGGCGAGCTCCTACGAGCAGTACTTC	CASSFRPIRASSYEQYF
TRBV27	NA	TRBJ1-2	NA	TGTGCCAGCAGTTTAAAGGACAACTATGGCTACACCTTC	CASSLKDNYGYTF
TRBV4-1	NA	TRBJ2-7	NA	TGCGCCAGCAGCCCAAACCAGGACAGAAGTCCCTACGAGCAGTACTTC	CASSPNQDRSPYEQYF
TRBV15	NA	TRBJ2-3	TRBD2	TGTGCCACCAGGAAGACTAGCGGGAGCACAGATACGCAGTATTTT	CATRKTSGSTDTQYF
TRBV19	NA	TRBJ2-7	TRBD1	TGTGCCAGTGCACGTCCGGGACAGGGCTTGGACGAGCAGTACTTC	CASARPGQGLDEQYF
TRBV28	NA	TRBJ2-7	NA	TGTGCCAGCAGGGTGAGGGGCTACGAGCAGTACTTC	CASRVRGYEQYF
TRBV19	NA	TRBJ2-2	NA	TGTGCCAGTAGTACTGGGGGAAACACCGGGGAGCTGTTTTTT	CASSTGGNTGELFF
TRBV29-1	NA	TRBJ1-2	NA	TGCAGCGTTGTACCTCCCAGTAACTATGGCTACACCTTC	CSVVPPSNYGYTF
TRBV29-1	NA	TRBJ2-5	NA	TGCAGCGTTCAGATAACTGAAGAGACCCAGTACTTC	CSVQITEETQYF
TRBV2	once	TRBJ2-3	NA	TGTGCCAGCTTTTGGGTCGGGGATACGCAGTATTTT	CASFWVGDTQYF
TRBV5-4	NA	TRBJ2-3	TRBD2	TGTGCCAGCAGCTTTCGACTAGCGGACAGCACAGATACGCAGTATTTT	CASSFRLADSTDTQYF
TRBV10-3	NA	TRBJ2-1	NA	TGTGCCATCAGTGGGGAATTGTCCGAGCAGTTCTTC	CAISGELSEQFF
TRBV7-2	NA	TRBJ2-1	NA	TGTGCCAGCAGCCAGGGGGGCCTGGACCATGAGCAGTTCTTC	CASSQGGLDHEQFF
TRBV5-1	once	TRBJ1-1	NA	TGCGCCAGCAGCTTAAAGAGCACTGAAGCTTTCTTT	CASSLKSTEAFF
TRBV4-1	once	TRBJ1-4	NA	TGCGCCAGCAGCCAAGTCTCAGGGTTTGGAGAAAAACTGTTTTTT	CASSQVSGFGEKLFF
TRBV14	NA	TRBJ2-1	TRBD2	TGTGCCAGCAGCCAAGTAGCGGGAGGGTACAATGAGCAGTTCTTC	CASSQVAGGYNEQFF
TRBV5-1	NA	TRBJ2-2	TRBD2	TGCGCCAGCAGCTTCCTAGCGGGGCGGGGCACCGGGGAGCTGTTTTTT	CASSFLAGRGTGELFF
TRBV5-5	NA	TRBJ2-2	NA	TGTGCCAGCAGCTTGCCGGGACAAGAGTCCGGGGAGCTGTTTTTT	CASSLPGQESGELFF
TRBV19	NA	TRBJ1-5	NA	TGTGCCAGTAGTATCTCACAGGGAGGGGATCAGCCCCAGCATTTT	CASSISQGGDQPQHF
TRBV29-1	NA	TRBJ2-5	NA	TGCAGCGTTGAAGATCGCGAGACCCAGTACTTC	CSVEDRETQYF
TRBV27	NA	TRBJ2-3	NA	TGTGCCAGCAGTTTATGGGGTGGCACGGGCACAGATACGCAGTATTTT	CASSLWGGTGTDTQYF
TRBV28	NA	TRBJ2-1	TRBD2	TGTGCCAGCCTGTTTAGCGGGACGCCGGCGAATGAGCAGTTCTTC	CASLFSGTPANEQFF
TRBV9	NA	TRBJ2-1	NA	TGTGCCAGCAGCGGAAAGGGGAGGGGGAATGAGCAGTTCTTC	CASSGKGRGNEQFF
TRBV5-4	once	TRBJ2-2	TRBD1	TGTGCCAGCAGCAACCAGGGGGCCGGGACCGGGGAGCTGTTTTTT	CASSNQGAGTGELFF
TRBV2	NA	TRBJ1-2	NA	TGTGCCACCGCGCTAGTGCAAAACTATGGCTACACCTTC	CATALVQNYGYTF